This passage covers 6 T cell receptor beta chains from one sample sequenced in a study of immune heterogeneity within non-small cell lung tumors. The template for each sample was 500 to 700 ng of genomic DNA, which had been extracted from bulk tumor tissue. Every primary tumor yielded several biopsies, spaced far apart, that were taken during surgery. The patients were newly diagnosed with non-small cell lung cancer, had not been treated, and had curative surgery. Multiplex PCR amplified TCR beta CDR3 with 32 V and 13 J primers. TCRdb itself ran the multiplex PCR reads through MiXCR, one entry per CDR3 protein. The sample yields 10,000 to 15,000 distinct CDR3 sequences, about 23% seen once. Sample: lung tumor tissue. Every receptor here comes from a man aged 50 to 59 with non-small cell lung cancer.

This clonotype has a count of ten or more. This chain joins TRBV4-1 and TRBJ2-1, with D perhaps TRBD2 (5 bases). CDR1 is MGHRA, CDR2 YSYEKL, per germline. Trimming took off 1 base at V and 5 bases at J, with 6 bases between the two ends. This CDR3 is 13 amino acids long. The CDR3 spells CASSQAGNNEQFF. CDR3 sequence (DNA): TGCGCCAGCAGCCAAGCGGGAAACAATGAGCAGTTCTTC.

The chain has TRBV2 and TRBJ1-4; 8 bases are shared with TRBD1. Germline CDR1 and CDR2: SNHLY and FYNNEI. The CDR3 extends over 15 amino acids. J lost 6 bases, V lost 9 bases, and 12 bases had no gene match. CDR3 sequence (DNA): TGTGCCAGTATTATCAGGACAGGGATAGATGAAAAACTGTTTTTT. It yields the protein CASIIRTGIDEKLFF.

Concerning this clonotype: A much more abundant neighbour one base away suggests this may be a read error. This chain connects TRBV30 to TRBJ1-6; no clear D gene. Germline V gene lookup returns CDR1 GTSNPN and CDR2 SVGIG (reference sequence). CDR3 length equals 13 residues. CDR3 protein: CSWSVEGWSPLHF. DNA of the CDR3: TGTTCCTGGAGTGTTGAGGGCTGGTCACCCCTCCACTTT.

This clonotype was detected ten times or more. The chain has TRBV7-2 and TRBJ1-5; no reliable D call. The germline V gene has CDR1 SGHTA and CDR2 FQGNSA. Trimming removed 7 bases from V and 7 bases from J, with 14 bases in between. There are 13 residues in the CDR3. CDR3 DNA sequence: TGTGCCAGCACTAACGAACGAAGACAGCCCCAGCATTTT. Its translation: CASTNERRQPQHF. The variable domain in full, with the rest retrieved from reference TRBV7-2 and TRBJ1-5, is GAGVSQSPSNKVTEKGKDVELRCDPISGHTALYWYRQSLGQGLEFLIYFQGNSAPDKSGLPSDRFSAERTGGSVSTLTIQRTQQEDSAVYLCASTNERRQPQHFGDGTRLSIL.

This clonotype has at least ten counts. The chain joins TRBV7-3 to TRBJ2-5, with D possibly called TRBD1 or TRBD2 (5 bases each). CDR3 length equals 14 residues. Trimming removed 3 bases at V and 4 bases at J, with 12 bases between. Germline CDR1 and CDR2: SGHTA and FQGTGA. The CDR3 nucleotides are TGTGCCAGCAGCTTCTTCATTGGGGGAGAGACCCAGTACTTC. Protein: CASSFFIGGETQYF.

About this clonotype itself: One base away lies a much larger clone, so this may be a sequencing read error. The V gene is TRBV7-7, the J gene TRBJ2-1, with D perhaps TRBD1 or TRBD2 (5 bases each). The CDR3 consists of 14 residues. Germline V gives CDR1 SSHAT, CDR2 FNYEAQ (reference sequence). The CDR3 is CASGLLGGTDEQFF. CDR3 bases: TGTGCCAGCGGCTTATTGGGTGGGACGGATGAGCAGTTCTTC.